These T cell receptor beta chains were read from a single sample in a study of blood T cell repertoires in COVID-19. Here immunoSEQ multiplex PCR was the method, and the copy in TCRdb shows in-frame clones only, minus some. The table lists 200,000 or so clones, almost 85% of them singletons. The sequencing sample was made of peripheral blood. The receptor set was obtained from a human donor with acute or convalescent COVID-19. The donor label of this sample is uncertain. Each CDR3 is given without its conserved first and last residue. Rows give clone size only sometimes, using once, few, many, or a class for an expanded clone.

size,V,CDR3
-,TRBV18,ASSPARTQGHSEAF
-,TRBV6-5,ASSPRDRDYGYT
once,TRBV7-2,ASSPGGQSRTDTQY
-,TRBV7-2,ASSLAQRGQAF
-,TRBV4-2,ASSQEVLAGRSSSYNEQF
-,TRBV9,ASSPSGGNTQY
-,TRBV9,ASSVGTSGTYEQF
-,TRBV7-3,ASSSDGTARTYEQY
-,TRBV13,ASSPKTGARVSTDTQY
-,TRBV15,ATSRAGNEQF
once,TRBV10-3,AISAPGSTDTQY
-,TRBV6-6,ASTFTGGLYNEQF
-,TRBV7-9,ASSLGPQGWTEAF
-,TRBV25-1,ATMGRGLNTEAF
-,TRBV7-2,ASSLEAGEVVDTQY
-,TRBV6-6,ASSYIQGASNQPQH
-,TRBV29-1,SVSQNTGELF
-,TRBV11-2,ASSFGGLGSPLH
few,TRBV5-1,ASSFSGSPTDTQY
-,TRBV6-5,ASRPDSYQPQH
-,TRBV24-1,ATSDLTVKGQGLQALH
few,TRBV24-1,ATSASGSPDTQY
-,TRBV4-2,ASSQDVEGTEAF
-,TRBV5-1,ARSGDRGGTGELF
-,TRBV7-9,ASSLVGVYEQY
-,TRBV6-5,ASPPSSGANVLT
once,TRBV5-1,ASSPGTGYYEQY
few,TRBV7-9,ASSLWAGRSDQPQH
-,TRBV19,ASSTEGLGYEQY
-,TRBV5-1,ASSPDRGDNQPQH
-,TRBV7-9,ASSPRTLNTGELF
-,TRBV29-1,SVSSRDRVHYGYT
-,TRBV6-5,ASSRSGTEKGYT
-,TRBV20-1,SASGGQQQETQY
few,TRBV27,ASTTGTGGFSPLH
-,TRBV27,ASRGQGNAKNIQY
-,TRBV6-1,ASSEAIGTGNGYT
-,TRBV18,ASSPAGQGSVQPQH
once,TRBV19,ASSTGTQDQKLF
-,TRBV5-1,ASSPGGEGYGYT
-,TRBV6-1,ASSEVWSGDREGETQY
few,TRBV7-6,ASSLAGLAGPRETQY
-,TRBV4-3,ASSQGTSIYNEQF
-,TRBV6-4,ASSDIPGGTEAF
few,TRBV6-5,ASSYSGGASLQY
-,TRBV5-1,ASSLESIGNEKLF
-,TRBV7-2,ASSLVPAVEGIQY
few,TRBV2,ASSVAGRADEQY
few,TRBV24-1,ATSDPGQGLTDTQY
-,TRBV7-9,ASSPTLAGVPNRNEQF